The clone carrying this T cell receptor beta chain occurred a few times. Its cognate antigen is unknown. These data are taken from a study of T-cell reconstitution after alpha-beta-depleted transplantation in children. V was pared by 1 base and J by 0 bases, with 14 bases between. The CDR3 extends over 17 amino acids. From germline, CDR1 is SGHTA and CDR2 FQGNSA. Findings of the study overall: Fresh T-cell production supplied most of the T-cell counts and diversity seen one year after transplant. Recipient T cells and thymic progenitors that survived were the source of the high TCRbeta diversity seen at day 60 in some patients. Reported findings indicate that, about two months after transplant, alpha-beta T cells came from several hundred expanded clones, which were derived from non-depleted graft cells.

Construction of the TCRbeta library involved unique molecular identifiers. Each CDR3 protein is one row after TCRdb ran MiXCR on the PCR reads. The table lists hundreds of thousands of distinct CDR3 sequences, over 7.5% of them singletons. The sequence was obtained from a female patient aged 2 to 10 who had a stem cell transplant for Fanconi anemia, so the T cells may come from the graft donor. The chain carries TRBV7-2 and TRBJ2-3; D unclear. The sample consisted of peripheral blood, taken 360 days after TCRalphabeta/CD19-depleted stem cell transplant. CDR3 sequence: CASSLVASRTSTDTQYF. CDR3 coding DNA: TGTGCCAGCAGCTTAGTGGCTTCTAGAACTAGCACAGATACGCAGTATTTT.